The entry below describes one TCR beta chain. The data stem from a study of blood T cell repertoires in COVID-19. In the study overall: Collection of acute and convalescent COVID-19 samples took place in the United States, Italy and Spain. T cells, B-cell-depleted T cells, or PBMCs provided the cDNA or gDNA that served as material.

This CDR3 spans 12 amino acids. The ends were cut back, 3 bases at V and 3 bases at J, with 9 bases in the middle. CDR1 and CDR2 (germline): GTSNPN, SVGIG (reference sequence). In the authors' methods: Researchers report that nucleated cell counts were estimated from reference gene primer amplification. This table comes from immunoSEQ multiplex PCR, and its TCRdb copy is limited to in-frame clones, with some not included. V and J calls and clone size are those listed in that table; D and trimming were worked out from the DNA. The sample records 110,000 to 150,000 clones, 90% being singletons. The receptor was isolated from a woman of 80 years or more with acute or convalescent COVID-19. Sequencing used peripheral blood. The chain recombines TRBV30 with TRBJ2-7; weak D call: TRBD1 (5 bases). The DNA of the CDR3 is TGTGCCTGGAGGGACAACAACTACGAGCAGTACTTC. Translation gives CAWRDNNYEQYF.